This is a list of T cell receptor beta chains from one sample in a study of OX40 agonist ivuxolimab in advanced cancers. The assay was immunoSEQ multiplex PCR, and TCRdb's table has in-frame clones only and misses some. The table lists tens of thousands of clones, about 89% of them singletons. Here the sequenced sample was CD4+ or CD8+ T cells sorted from blood, taken in a trial of the OX40 agonist ivuxolimab. These receptors originate from an adult with an advanced solid tumor such as melanoma, head and neck, liver or kidney cancer. CDR3s leave out the opening cysteine and the closing phenylalanine or tryptophan.

TRBV6-4	13	ASRGGRRETDTQY
TRBV27	12	ASKWDRASYEQY
TRBV7-2	14	ASSSIPGTGTTEAF
TRBV2	16	ASSELGLAGASTDTQY
TRBV7-7	11	ASSPGLSYEQY
TRBV19	12	ASSTALSNQPQH
TRBV10-1	9	ASSEGDTQY
TRBV6-6	11	ASSYSSGDTQY
TRBV9	11	ASSVRGGYEQY
TRBV10-1	11	ASSKYRNQPQH
TRBV4-1	14	ASSQGNSRTPETQY
TRBV2	13	ASSPLTTEGTEAF
TRBV7-9	14	ASSLGQGAANYGYT
TRBV5-1	13	ASSSVVGSYNEQF
TRBV23-1	11	ASSRRKNEKLF
TRBV19	10	ASSNRYYEQY
TRBV9	14	ASSPSGDFAKNIQY
TRBV7-3	13	ASSRSGRGTGELF
TRBV28	9	ASSHQETQY
TRBV30	11	AWSKFLGVEQY
TRBV4-1	13	ASSQHREDLKTQY
TRBV28	9	ASTKLNEQF
TRBV29-1	12	STSPSGFGETQY
TRBV5-6	12	ASSLDRGGKTQY
TRBV19	14	ASSANPRDQRAGYT
TRBV4-2	14	ASSQDRISGANVLT
TRBV10-3	12	ATNGGARTDTQY
TRBV6-6	13	ASSKPRTGYYGYT
TRBV5-1	12	ASSLKGVGETQY
TRBV7-9	15	ASSKVSRELRADTQY
TRBV4-1	12	ASSQANEIYGYT
TRBV14	11	ASSPYTGNTIY